The T cell receptor (beta chain) under discussion was sequenced for a study of shared clonotypes between healthy human individuals. Some clones are missing from TCRdb's copy, which holds only in-frame ones; the method was immunoSEQ multiplex PCR. The data show more than 2,000,000 clones, approximately 95% seen once. The V gene end was trimmed by 6 bases and the J gene end by 6 bases; junction bases not matched to a gene: 11. CDR3 length equals 15 residues. Germline V gene lookup returns CDR1 MNHNS and CDR2 SASEGT. The chain carries TRBV6-1 and TRBJ2-7, with TRBD1 identical over 10 bases. The TCR was taken from a man younger than 35 in good health. Some clones in this sample may be carry-over from other donors' samples. Material: naive CD4+ T cells from PBMCs. Subset: CD45RA+ positively selected. In nucleotides, the CDR3 is TGTGCCAGCAGCTTCCTCGGGACAGGGGTTTCCGAGCAGTACTTC. Amino acid sequence: CASSFLGTGVSEQYF.